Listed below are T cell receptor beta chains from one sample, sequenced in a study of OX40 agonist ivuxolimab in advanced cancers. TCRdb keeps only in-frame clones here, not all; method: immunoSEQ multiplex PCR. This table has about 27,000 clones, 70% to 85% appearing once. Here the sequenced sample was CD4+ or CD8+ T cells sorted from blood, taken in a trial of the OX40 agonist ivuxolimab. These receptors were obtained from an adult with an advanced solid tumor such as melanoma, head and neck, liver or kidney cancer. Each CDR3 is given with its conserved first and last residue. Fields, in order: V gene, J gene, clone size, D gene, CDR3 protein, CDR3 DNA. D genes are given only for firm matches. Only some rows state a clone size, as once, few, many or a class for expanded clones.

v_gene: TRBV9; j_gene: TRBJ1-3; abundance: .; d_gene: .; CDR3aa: CASSSGLSSGNTIYF; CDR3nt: TGTGCCAGCAGCTCGGGACTGAGCTCTGGAAACACCATATATTTT
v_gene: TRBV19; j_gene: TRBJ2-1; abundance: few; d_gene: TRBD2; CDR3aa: CASSISGGALDEQFF; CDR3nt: TGTGCCAGTAGTATTAGCGGGGGGGCCCTGGATGAGCAGTTCTTC
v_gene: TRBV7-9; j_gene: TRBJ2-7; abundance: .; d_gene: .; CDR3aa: CASSRENYEQYF; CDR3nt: TGTGCCAGCAGCCGCGAAAACTACGAGCAGTACTTC
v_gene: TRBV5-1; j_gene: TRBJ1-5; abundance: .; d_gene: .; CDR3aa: CASSKEVGDTGNQPQHF; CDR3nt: TGCGCCAGCAGCAAAGAGGTTGGGGACACGGGCAATCAGCCCCAGCATTTT
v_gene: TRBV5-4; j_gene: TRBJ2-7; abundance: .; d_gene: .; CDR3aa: CASSFGSSYEQYF; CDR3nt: TGTGCCAGCAGCTTCGGGAGCTCCTACGAGCAGTACTTC
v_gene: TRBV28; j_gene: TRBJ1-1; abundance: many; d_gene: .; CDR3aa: CASLRGGETEAFF; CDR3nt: TGTGCCAGCCTAAGAGGGGGGGAGACTGAAGCTTTCTTT
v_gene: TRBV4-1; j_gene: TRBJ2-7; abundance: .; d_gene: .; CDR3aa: CASSHTTDSPDYEQYF; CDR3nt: TGCGCCAGCAGCCATACTACCGACAGTCCGGACTACGAGCAGTACTTC
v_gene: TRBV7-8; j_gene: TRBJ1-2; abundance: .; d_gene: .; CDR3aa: CASSEGDYGYTF; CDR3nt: TGTGCCAGCAGCGAGGGGGACTATGGCTACACCTTC
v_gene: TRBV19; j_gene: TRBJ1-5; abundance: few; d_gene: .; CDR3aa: CASSIAEQPQHF; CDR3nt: TGTGCCAGTAGTATAGCTGAACAGCCCCAGCATTTT
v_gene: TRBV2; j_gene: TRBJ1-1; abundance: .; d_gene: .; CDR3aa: CASSEALRATEAFF; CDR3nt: TGTGCCAGCAGTGAAGCGCTTCGTGCCACTGAAGCTTTCTTT
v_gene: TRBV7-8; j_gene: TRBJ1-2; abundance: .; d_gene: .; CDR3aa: CASSLAMLGDSYGYTF; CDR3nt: TGTGCCAGCAGCTTAGCTATGTTGGGTGACAGCTATGGCTACACCTTC
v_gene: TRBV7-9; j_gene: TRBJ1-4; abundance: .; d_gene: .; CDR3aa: CASSLVGMNEKLFF; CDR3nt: TGTGCCAGCAGCTTAGTAGGGATGAATGAAAAACTGTTTTTT
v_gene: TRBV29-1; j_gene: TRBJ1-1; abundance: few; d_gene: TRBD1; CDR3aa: CSARQGTNTEAFF; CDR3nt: TGCAGCGCTAGACAGGGGACGAACACTGAAGCTTTCTTT
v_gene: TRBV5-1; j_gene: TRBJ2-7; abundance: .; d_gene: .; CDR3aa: CASSLEGHENYEQYF; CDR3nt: TGCGCCAGCAGCTTGGAGGGGCACGAGAACTACGAGCAGTACTTC
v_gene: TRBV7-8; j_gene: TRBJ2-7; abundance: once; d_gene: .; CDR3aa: CASSLAGRFLGRGRSYEQYF; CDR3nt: TGTGCCAGCAGCTTAGCCGGGCGGTTTTTGGGAAGGGGCCGCTCCTACGAGCAGTACTTC
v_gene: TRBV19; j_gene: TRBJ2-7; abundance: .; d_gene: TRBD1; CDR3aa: CASSMGTGGSYEQYF; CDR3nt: TGTGCCAGTAGTATGGGGACAGGGGGATCCTACGAGCAGTACTTC